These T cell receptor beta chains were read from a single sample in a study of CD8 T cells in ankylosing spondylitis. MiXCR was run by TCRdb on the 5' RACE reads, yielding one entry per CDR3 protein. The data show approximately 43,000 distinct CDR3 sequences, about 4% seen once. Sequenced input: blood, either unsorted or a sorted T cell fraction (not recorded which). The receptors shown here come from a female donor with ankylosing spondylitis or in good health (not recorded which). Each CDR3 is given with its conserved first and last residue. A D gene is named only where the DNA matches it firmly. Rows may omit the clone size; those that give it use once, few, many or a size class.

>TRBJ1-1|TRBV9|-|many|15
TGTGCCACCCAACCCTCCCTCCAGGTTGCCACTGAAGCTTTCTTT
CATQPSLQVATEAFF
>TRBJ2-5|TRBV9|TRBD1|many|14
TGTGCCAGCAGCATCGGGACAGACGAAGAGACCCAGTACTTC
CASSIGTDEETQYF
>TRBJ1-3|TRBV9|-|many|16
TGTGCCAGCAGCACATTAGACAGTTATCTTGGAAACACCATATATTTT
CASSTLDSYLGNTIYF
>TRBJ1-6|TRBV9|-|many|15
TGTGCCAGCAGCGTAGAGGGGGCCTATAATTCACCCCTCCACTTT
CASSVEGAYNSPLHF
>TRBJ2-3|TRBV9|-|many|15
TGTGCCAGCAGCGAGGACACGGACAGCACAGATACGCAGTATTTT
CASSEDTDSTDTQYF
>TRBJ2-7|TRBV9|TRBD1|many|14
TGTGCCAGCACCCCTGGGACAGACCGGGCCGAGCAGTACTTC
CASTPGTDRAEQYF
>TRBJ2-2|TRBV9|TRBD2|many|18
TGTGCCAGCAGCGCGGAACTAGCGGGGGGGCCGTACACCGGGGAGCTGTTTTTT
CASSAELAGGPYTGELFF
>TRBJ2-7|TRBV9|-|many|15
TGTGCCAGCAGCGAAAGGTACAGTACTTCCTACGAGCAGTACTTC
CASSERYSTSYEQYF
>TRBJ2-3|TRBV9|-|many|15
TGTGCCAGCAGCGTAGGACTAGATCACACAGATACGCAGTATTTT
CASSVGLDHTDTQYF
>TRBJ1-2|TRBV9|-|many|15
TGTGCCAGCAGCGTAGGAGGTACAGCCCCCTATGGCTACACCTTC
CASSVGGTAPYGYTF
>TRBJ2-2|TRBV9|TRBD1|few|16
TGTGCCAGCAGCGTACAAGGGACAGCCAACACCGGGGAGCTGTTTTTT
CASSVQGTANTGELFF
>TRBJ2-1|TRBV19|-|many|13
TGTGCCAGTAGTACGCGAAGGATCCACCACGAGTTCTTC
CASSTRRIHHEFF
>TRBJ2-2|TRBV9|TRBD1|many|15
TGTGCCAGCGGGAGACAGGGGGGGAACACCGGGGAGCTGTTTTTT
CASGRQGGNTGELFF
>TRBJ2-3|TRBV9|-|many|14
TGTGCCAGCAGCGTTGCAGATGTTGCAGATACGCAGTATTTT
CASSVADVADTQYF
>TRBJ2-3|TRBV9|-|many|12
TGTGCCAGCGGGGGGGCGGGAGATACGCAGTATTTT
CASGGAGDTQYF
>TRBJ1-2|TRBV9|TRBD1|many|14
TGTGCCAGCAGCGGAGGAAGGGGGCAGGATGGCTACACCTTC
CASSGGRGQDGYTF
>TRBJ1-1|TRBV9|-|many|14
TGTGCCAGCAGCGTAGCGACACTGAACACTGAAGCTTTCTTT
CASSVATLNTEAFF
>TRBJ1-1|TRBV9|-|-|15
TGTGCCAGCAGCGTATACCCTGGGGGGGGCACTGAAGCTTTCTTT
CASSVYPGGGTEAFF
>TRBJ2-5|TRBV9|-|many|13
TGTGCCAGCAACCGGGACTTACAAGAGACCCAGTACTTC
CASNRDLQETQYF
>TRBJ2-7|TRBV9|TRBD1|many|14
TGTGCCAGCAGCGTAGAAGGGGGCGACTACGAGCAGTACTTC
CASSVEGGDYEQYF
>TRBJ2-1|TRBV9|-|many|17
TGTGCCAGCAGCGTAGGCGGGGGCTCAAGCTCCTACAATGAGCAGTTCTTC
CASSVGGGSSSYNEQFF
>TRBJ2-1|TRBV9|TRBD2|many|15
TGTGCCAGCAGCGCGTCCCCAGCGGGGTACAATGAGCAGTTCTTC
CASSASPAGYNEQFF
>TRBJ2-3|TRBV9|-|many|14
TGTGCCAGCAGCGTAGTTCCCCAGGTGGATACGCAGTATTTT
CASSVVPQVDTQYF
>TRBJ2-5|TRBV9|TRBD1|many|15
TGTGCCAGCAGCGTCACGACAGGGGGGGTTGGTGGCCAGTACTTC
CASSVTTGGVGGQYF
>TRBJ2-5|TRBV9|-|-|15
TGTGCCAGCAGCGTAGGTAGGACCCCCCAAGAGACCCAGTACTTC
CASSVGRTPQETQYF
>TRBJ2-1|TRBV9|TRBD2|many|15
TGTGCCAGCAGCGTTAGGCTAGCGGCCTACAATGAGCAGTTCTTC
CASSVRLAAYNEQFF
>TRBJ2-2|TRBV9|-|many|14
TGTGCCAGCAGCGAACGGGCCCAACCCGGGGAGCTGTTTTTT
CASSERAQPGELFF
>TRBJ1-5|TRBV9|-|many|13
TGTGCCAGCAGCGTAGAGGGTTGGCAGCCCCAGCATTTT
CASSVEGWQPQHF
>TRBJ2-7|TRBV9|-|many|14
TGTGCCAGCAGCGTAGCAGCAGGGTTGGACGAGCAGTACTTC
CASSVAAGLDEQYF
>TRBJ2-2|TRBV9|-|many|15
TGTGCCAGCAGCGTAGGGAGCCCGGGCACCGGGGAGCTGTTTTTT
CASSVGSPGTGELFF
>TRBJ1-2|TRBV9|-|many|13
TGTGCCAGCAGCATAAGAGCAGGGTATGGCTACACCTTC
CASSIRAGYGYTF
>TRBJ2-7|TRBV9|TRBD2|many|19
TGTGCCAGCAGCTCCCGCCGGGGACTAGCGGGGGGGCAGTCCCACGAGCAGTACTTC
CASSSRRGLAGGQSHEQYF
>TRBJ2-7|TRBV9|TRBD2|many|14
TGTGCCAGCAGCCTAGCGGGGGGCTCCTACGAGCAGTACTTC
CASSLAGGSYEQYF
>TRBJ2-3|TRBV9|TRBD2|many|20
TGTGCCAGCAGCCGGATTAAGGGACTAGCGGGGGGAGGACGCACAGATACGCAGTATTTT
CASSRIKGLAGGGRTDTQYF
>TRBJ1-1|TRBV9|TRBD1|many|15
TGTGCCAGCAGCGGTTTGACAGGGAGCAGCACTGAAGCTTTCTTT
CASSGLTGSSTEAFF
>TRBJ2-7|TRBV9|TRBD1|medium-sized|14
TGTGCCAGCAGCGTCGGACAGGGACGCTACGAGCAGTACTTC
CASSVGQGRYEQYF
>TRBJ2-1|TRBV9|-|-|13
TGTGCCAGCAGCGTATCTCGTCGGGGTGAGCAGTTCTTC
CASSVSRRGEQFF
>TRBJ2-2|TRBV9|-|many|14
TGTGCCAGCAATCCCGGGGGGCAGACCGGGGAGCTGTTTTTT
CASNPGGQTGELFF
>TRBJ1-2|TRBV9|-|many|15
TGTGCCAGCAGCGTAGAAGACCGAGGCGTTTACGGCTACACCTTC
CASSVEDRGVYGYTF
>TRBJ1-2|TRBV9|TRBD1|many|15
TGTGCCAGCAGCGCCCGGGACAGGGAAAGCTATGGCTACACCTTC
CASSARDRESYGYTF
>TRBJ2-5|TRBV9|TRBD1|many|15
TGTGCCAGCAGCGTCCTGGGACAGGCGTTAGAGACCCAGTACTTC
CASSVLGQALETQYF
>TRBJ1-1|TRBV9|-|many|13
TGTGCCAGCAGCGTAGCTCCATCCCCTGAAGCTTTCTTT
CASSVAPSPEAFF
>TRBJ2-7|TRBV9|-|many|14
TGTGCCAGCAGCGTGGACGGAAGCTCCTACGAGCAGTACTTC
CASSVDGSSYEQYF
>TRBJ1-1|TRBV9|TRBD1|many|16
TGTGCCAGCAGCGCGAGAGGACAGGGGGCGAACACTGAAGCTTTCTTT
CASSARGQGANTEAFF
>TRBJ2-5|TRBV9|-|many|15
TGTGCCAGCAGCTTGGCCCCCGGAAACTCAGAGACCCAGTACTTC
CASSLAPGNSETQYF
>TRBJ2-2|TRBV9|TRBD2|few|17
TGTGCCAGCAGCGTAGTTAGCGGGACGATGAACACCGGGGAGCTGTTTTTT
CASSVVSGTMNTGELFF